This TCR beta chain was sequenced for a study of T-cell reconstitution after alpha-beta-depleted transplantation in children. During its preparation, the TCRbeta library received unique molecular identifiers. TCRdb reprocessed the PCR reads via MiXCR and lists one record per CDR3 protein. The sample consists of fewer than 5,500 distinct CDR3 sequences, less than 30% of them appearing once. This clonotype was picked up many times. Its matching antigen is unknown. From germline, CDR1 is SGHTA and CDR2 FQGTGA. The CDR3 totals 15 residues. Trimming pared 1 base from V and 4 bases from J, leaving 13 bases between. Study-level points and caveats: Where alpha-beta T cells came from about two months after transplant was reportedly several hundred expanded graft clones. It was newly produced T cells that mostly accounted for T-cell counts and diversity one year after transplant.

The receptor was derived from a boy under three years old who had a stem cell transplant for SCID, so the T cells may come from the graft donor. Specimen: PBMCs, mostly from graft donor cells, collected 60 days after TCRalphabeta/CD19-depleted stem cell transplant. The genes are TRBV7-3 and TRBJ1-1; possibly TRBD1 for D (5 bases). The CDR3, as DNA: TGTGCCAGCAGCTTAATCCCAGGGATTGGCACTGAAGCTTTCTTT. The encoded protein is CASSLIPGIGTEAFF.